This T cell receptor beta chain emerged from a study of identical twins. TCRdb itself ran the 5' RACE reads through MiXCR, one entry per CDR3 protein. This sample carries about 240,000 distinct CDR3 sequences, approximately 10% of them seen once, and the ten largest clones take 8% to 10%. This clonotype showed up many times. Germline CDR1 reads SEHNR; CDR2 reads FQNEAQ (reference sequence). The CDR3 has 15 residues. V was clipped by 5 bases and J by 4 bases, with 15 bases between them. Sequenced input: memory T cells sorted from blood. This chain uses TRBV7-9 with TRBJ2-1; D is possibly TRBD1 (5 bases). The TCR sequence derives from a man aged 50 to 60 in good health. CDR3 coding DNA: TGTGCCAGCAGCCTAGACAGTCCCCTTTACAATGAGCAGTTCTTC. Translation: CASSLDSPLYNEQFF.